These 9 T cell receptor beta chains were all obtained from the same sample, sequenced in a study of T cells in Graves' hyperthyroidism and ophthalmopathy. TCR beta CDR3 regions were amplified from RNA transcripts. A set of HTBI primers served as the primers for a first-round RT-PCR of the TCR CDR3. Each CDR3 protein is one row after TCRdb ran MiXCR on the multiplex PCR reads. The data contain hundreds of thousands of distinct CDR3 sequences, approximately 15% of them singletons. The sequenced sample consisted of blood. The receptors were sampled from a woman in her sixties with Graves' ophthalmopathy.

This clonotype was picked up many times. The J gene is TRBJ2-7, the V gene TRBV11-2; weak D call: TRBD1 (6 bases). Trimming stripped 2 bases from V and 3 bases from J, with 11 bases between. This CDR3 spans 14 amino acids. CDR1 and CDR2 from the germline V gene are SGHAT and FQNNGV. CDR3 protein: CASSLFMTGYEQYF. The CDR3 DNA reads TGTGCCAGCAGCTTATTTATGACAGGCTACGAGCAGTACTTC.

This chain links TRBV7-2 with TRBJ2-1; 10 bases fit TRBD1. CDR1 SGHTA and CDR2 FQGNSA come from the germline V gene. The V segment lost 4 bases and the J segment 2 bases; nucleotides outside the gene matches: 5. The CDR3 extends over 16 amino acids. DNA for the CDR3: TGTGCCAGCAGCTCAAGACAGGGGGCAGCCTACAATGAGCAGTTCTTC. It codes for CASSSRQGAAYNEQFF.

This chain connects TRBV5-6 to TRBJ1-1; perhaps TRBD1 as D (6 bases). Germline CDR1 SGHDT, CDR2 YYEEEE. Trimming removed 5 bases at V and 3 bases at J, with 14 bases between. The CDR3 length is 14 residues. CDR3 sequence reads: CASRLGGGHTEAFF. Written as DNA, the CDR3 is TGTGCCAGCAGACTGGGGGGGGGGCACACTGAAGCTTTCTTT.

This clonotype was seen at least ten times. This may be a read error: a much more frequent sequence differs by one nucleotide. The rearrangement joins TRBV20-1 to TRBJ1-1, with D unclear. The CDR3 totals 13 residues. Germline assignment: CDR1 DFQATT and CDR2 SNEGSKA (reference sequence). CDR3 DNA: TGCAGTGCTAGAGGCCCCCAGGTCACTGAAACTTTCTTT. It encodes CSARGPQVTETFF.

This clonotype came up a few times. The chain joins TRBV15 to TRBJ2-7, with D unresolved. The germline gives CDR1 LNHNV, CDR2 YYDKDF (reference sequence). Trimming took off 0 bases at V and 0 bases at J, with 9 bases between the two ends. The CDR3 extends over 15 amino acids. The CDR3 protein is CATSRDVGPSYEQYF. In DNA, the CDR3 is TGTGCCACCAGCAGAGATGTAGGCCCCTCCTACGAGCAGTACTTC.

This clonotype showed up just a few times. The J gene is TRBJ1-5, the V gene TRBV20-1; possibly TRBD1 for D (6 bases). The CDR3 is made up of 13 amino acids. Germline V CDR1 and CDR2: DFQATT, SNEGSKA (reference sequence). V lost 5 bases and J lost 4, with 12 bases in between. The CDR3 region has the DNA TGCAGTGCTTTAGGGCAGGGGAATCAGCCCCAGCATTTT. Its translation is CSALGQGNQPQHF.

This clonotype appeared a few times. This chain connects TRBV2 to TRBJ1-6, with no clear D. V lost 7 bases, J lost 10 bases, and 14 bases lay in between. The CDR3 is 13 residues long. The germline V gene encodes CDR1 SNHLY and CDR2 FYNNEI. The CDR3 region has the DNA TGTGCCAGCACCGCGACGGAGGGCTCACCCCTCCACTTT. Translating gives CASTATEGSPLHF.

This clonotype was seen repeatedly, ten times or more. The J gene is TRBJ2-5, the V gene TRBV7-6; no clear D gene. Germline values: CDR1 SGHVS, CDR2 FNYEAQ. Trimming took off 5 bases at V and 4 bases at J, with 14 bases between the two ends. CDR3 size: 14 residues. As DNA, the CDR3 is TGTGCCAGCAGCCAAACATCAGGCCCAGAGACCCAGTACTTC. Protein sequence: CASSQTSGPETQYF.

This clonotype was recorded a few times. The chain carries TRBV15 and TRBJ2-7; D uncertain. V was clipped by 0 bases and J by 4 bases, with 4 bases between them. Germline assignment: CDR1 LNHNV and CDR2 YYDKDF (reference sequence). The CDR3 is 12 residues long. CDR3 sequence: CATSRDGYEQYF. Written as DNA, the CDR3 is TGTGCCACCAGCAGAGACGGGTACGAGCAGTACTTC.